This T cell receptor (beta chain) is drawn from a study of blood T cell repertoires in COVID-19. Whole-study context: Material from acute and convalescent COVID-19 was sourced from the United States, Italy and Spain.

This clone turned up a few times. Between the trimmed V and J ends, which lost 1 base and 0 bases, there was a span of 10 bases. The CDR3 consists of 17 residues. Germline V gene sequence: CDR1 SGHAT, CDR2 FQNNGV. Methods used by the authors: Estimates of nucleated cell counts were drawn from the amplification of reference gene primers. Data came from immunoSEQ multiplex PCR; TCRdb stores just in-frame clones and leaves some out. V and J calls plus clone size are reproduced from that table; the DNA served to infer D and trimming. This table has more than 95,000 clones, around 82% appearing once. The J gene is TRBJ1-6, the V gene TRBV11-2, with D hard to call. The sample comprised peripheral blood. The TCR sequence derives from a man in his fifties or sixties with acute or convalescent COVID-19. The CDR3 sequence is CASSLAAPGSYNSPLHF. Written as DNA, the CDR3 is TGTGCCAGCAGCTTAGCTGCCCCCGGCTCCTATAATTCACCCCTCCACTTT.